The 21 T cell receptor beta chains below come from one sample, sequenced in a study of neurological immune-mediated disorders (dated by TCRdb to about 2019). The protocol used for the library was 5' RACE. The sequencing machine was an Illumina HiSeq 2500. Clones were called with MiXCR by TCRdb after fastp trimmed the public reads at Q25, and only in-frame beta chains were retained. All rows with the same CDR3 protein become a single entry with the most common DNA and genes. The sample contains around 48,000 distinct CDR3 sequences, 9% to 12% of them found a single time. The ten largest clonotypes hold over 20% of the sample. Material for sequencing was PBMCs. The source of these receptors is a woman in her 40s with HTLV-1-associated myelopathy (HAM/TSP).

This clonotype was detected many times. The rearrangement uses TRBV5-1 and TRBJ1-4; 8 nucleotides match TRBD1. The V segment lost 0 bases and the J segment 7 bases; nucleotides outside the gene matches: 8. The germline gives CDR1 SGHRS, CDR2 YFSETQ. This CDR3 comprises 16 residues. CDR3 nucleotide sequence: TGCGCCAGCAGCTTGGCGAGGGCAGGGGGCAGTGAAAAACTGTTTTTT. As protein: CASSLARAGGSEKLFF.

This clonotype occurred many times. This chain joins TRBV29-1 and TRBJ1-1; D uncertain. Germline-derived CDR1 and CDR2 are SQVTM and ANQGSEA. Between the trimmed V and J ends, which lost 7 bases and 10 bases, there was a span of 16 bases. CDR3 length: 11 residues. This CDR3 is CSAANGIVAFF. The CDR3 nucleotides are TGCAGCGCCGCCAACGGCATTGTAGCTTTCTTT.

This clonotype was observed at least ten times. The genes are TRBV20-1 and TRBJ1-1, with a possible D match to TRBD1 (5 bases). CDR1 is DFQATT, CDR2 SNEGSKA, per germline (reference sequence). Deletions cut 5 bases from V and 7 bases from J, with 8 bases between. The CDR3 has 10 amino acids. DNA for the CDR3: TGCAGTGCTGGGGACGGTGAAGCTTTCTTT. Translated: CSAGDGEAFF.

This clonotype was observed at least ten times. One junction end disagrees with the germline gene, perhaps due to a read error. The J gene is TRBJ2-5, the V gene TRBV5-1; D gene unclear. Germline V gives CDR1 SGHRS, CDR2 YFSETQ. This CDR3 region has 11 residues. The CDR3 loop is CASSLAEAQYF. The CDR3 coding sequence is TGCGCCAGCTCACTCGCAGAGGCCCAGTACTTC.

This clonotype was counted ten times or more. CDR3 amino acids: CASSVGPMIHYEQYF. The CDR3 DNA follows: TGTGCCAGCAGCGTAGGTCCCATGATCCACTACGAGCAGTACTTC. This chain links TRBV9 with TRBJ2-7; D not certain. Germline V CDR1 and CDR2: SGDLS, YYNGEE. The CDR3 runs 15 residues. V dropped 0 bases and J dropped 3 bases, with 13 bases sitting between them.

This clonotype came up many times. This chain joins TRBV7-9 and TRBJ2-7, with a tentative D call TRBD1 (5 bases). This CDR3 contains 12 residues. CDR1 and CDR2 (germline): SEHNR, FQNEAQ (reference sequence). Trimming shortened V by 3 bases and J by 7 bases, and 10 bases separated the two germline ends. CDR3 DNA: TGTGCCAGCAGCTTGGACAACCTGGAGCAGTACTTC. Protein sequence: CASSLDNLEQYF.

This clonotype was seen at least ten times. V and J are TRBV7-8 and TRBJ2-3; 9 bases are a match to TRBD2. The ends lost 1 base at V and 1 base at J; junction bases unmatched: 6. The CDR3 extends over 17 amino acids. Per the germline V gene, CDR1 is SGHVS and CDR2 is FQNEAQ. The CDR3 sequence is CASSLGGGASGTDTQYF. CDR3 bases: TGTGCCAGCAGCTTAGGCGGGGGGGCTTCGGGCACAGATACGCAGTATTTT.

This clonotype was seen many times. The chain joins TRBV4-3 to TRBJ2-2, with 7 positions matching TRBD2. The junction had 8 bases not matched to a gene; V was cut back by 0 bases and J by 4 bases. The CDR3 is 17 amino acids. Germline V gene lookup returns CDR1 LGHNA and CDR2 YSLEER. DNA for the CDR3: TGCGCCAGCAGCCAAGATCCTCGGGGGGAGGGCACCGGGGAGCTGTTTTTT. Its translation is CASSQDPRGEGTGELFF.

This clonotype has ten or more counts. The chain couples TRBV4-1 to TRBJ2-2; D not certain. CDR1 MGHRA and CDR2 YSYEKL come from the germline V gene. The CDR3 has 14 residues. The V and J ends lost 4 bases and 0 bases respectively, with 6 bases between them. CDR3 residues: CASSRDPNTGELFF. CDR3 bases: TGCGCCAGCAGCCGAGATCCGAACACCGGGGAGCTGTTTTTT.

This clonotype was observed many times. The chain uses TRBV5-1 and TRBJ2-5, with D unclear. The CDR3 contains 15 residues. Germline CDR1 is SGHRS and CDR2 is YFSETQ. Trimming took off 2 bases at V and 4 bases at J, with 15 bases between the two ends. The CDR3: CASSFNTGGPETQYF. The DNA of the CDR3 is TGCGCCAGCAGCTTCAACACCGGTGGGCCAGAGACCCAGTACTTC.

This clonotype was observed many times. CDR3 sequence reads: CASSVGLAAYGEQFF. The CDR3 DNA is TGCGCCAGCAGTGTGGGACTAGCGGCATACGGGGAGCAGTTCTTC. V is TRBV10-2 and J is TRBJ2-1; 11 positions agree with TRBD2. The length of the CDR3 is 15 residues. CDR1 is WSHSY and CDR2 is SAAADI in the germline V gene. V dropped 4 bases and J dropped 10; count of bases not matched to a gene: 9.

This clonotype was counted ten times or more. The V and J genes are TRBV24-1 and TRBJ2-3; the D gene is possibly TRBD2 (6 bases). This CDR3 is 14 amino acids long. V dropped 5 bases and J dropped 6 bases, with 14 bases sitting between them. CDR1 KGHDR and CDR2 SFDVKD come from the germline V gene. CDR3 sequence: CATSGLGRGDTQYF. The CDR3 DNA reads as TGTGCCACCAGTGGTCTGGGCCGGGGGGATACGCAGTATTTT.

This clonotype was seen repeatedly, ten times or more. J is TRBJ1-1 and V is TRBV29-1, with D possibly being TRBD1 (5 bases). The germline V gene encodes CDR1 SQVTM and CDR2 ANQGSEA. V was shortened by 4 bases and J by 5 bases, with 17 bases between the two germline ends. This CDR3 has 14 residues. The CDR3 loop is CSVGLGTSGTEAFF. As DNA, the CDR3 is TGCAGCGTTGGGTTGGGGACCTCGGGGACTGAAGCTTTCTTT.

This clonotype occurred many times. The J gene is TRBJ1-4, the V gene TRBV21-1. TRBV21-1 is assigned pseudogene status. CDR3 length equals 15 residues. The CDR3 is CASSNRGEGNEKLFF. The CDR3 coding sequence is TGTGCCAGCAGCAATAGGGGGGAGGGTAATGAAAAACTGTTTTTT.

The sample holds many counts of this clonotype. The chain is built from TRBV4-1 and TRBJ2-7; either TRBD1 or TRBD2 may supply D (5 bases each). CDR3 length equals 15 residues. The V gene lost 3 bases and the J gene lost 2 bases, with 14 bases spanning the gap. Germline values: CDR1 MGHRA, CDR2 YSYEKL. In nucleotides, the CDR3 is TGCGCCAGCAGCCATCTGTCCGGGACCCCCTACGAGCAGTACTTC. It is translated as CASSHLSGTPYEQYF.

Concerning this clonotype: The junction departs from germline at one end; a sequencing error may be responsible. This chain joins TRBV4-1 and TRBJ2-2; D assignment may be TRBD1 or TRBD2 (5 bases each). The CDR3 has 16 amino acids. The germline CDR1 and CDR2 sequences are MGHRA and YSYEKL. CDR3 protein: CASSQVCGAGTVELFF. DNA of the CDR3: TGCGCCAGCAGCCAAGTTTGTGGGGCGGGCACCGTGGAGCTGTTTTTT.

This clonotype was observed many times. The rearrangement uses TRBV25-1 and TRBJ2-7, with D perhaps TRBD2 (5 bases). V lost 8 bases and J 0 bases, leaving 11 bases between the germline ends. From germline, CDR1 is MGHDK and CDR2 SYGVNS. CDR3 length: 13 amino acids. The CDR3 protein is CASGTGDSYEQYF. The DNA of the CDR3 is TGTGCCAGCGGCACCGGGGACTCCTACGAGCAGTACTTC.

This clonotype occurred many times. This chain links TRBV12-3 or TRBV12-4 with TRBJ2-1; D possibly corresponds to TRBD1 (6 bases). V dropped 4 bases and J dropped 2 bases, with 15 bases sitting between them. The CDR3 consists of 16 residues. CDR3 coding DNA: TGTGCCAGCAGTTCCAGGACAGCTTGGACCTACAATGAGCAGTTCTTC. Protein product: CASSSRTAWTYNEQFF.

This clonotype was recorded at least ten times. This sequence joins TRBV28 and TRBJ2-1; TRBD2 is a possible D gene (5 bases). V dropped 3 bases and J dropped 6 bases, with 6 bases sitting between them. The CDR3 covers 12 residues. Germline assignment: CDR1 MDHEN and CDR2 SYDVKM. As DNA, the CDR3 is TGTGCCAGCAGTTTCGGGGTCAATGAGCAGTTCTTC. It yields the protein CASSFGVNEQFF.

This clonotype was observed a handful of times. The rearrangement uses TRBV4-3 and TRBJ2-5; 10 bases match TRBD2. Trimming removed 4 bases from V and 2 bases from J; junction bases left unmatched: 1. The CDR3 totals 14 residues. Per the germline V gene, CDR1 is LGHNA and CDR2 is YSLEER. The CDR3 nucleotides are TGCGCCAGCAGCCCGGGACTAGCGCAAGAGACCCAGTACTTC. Amino acids: CASSPGLAQETQYF.

This clonotype came up many times. V gene TRBV7-2 combines with J gene TRBJ1-1, with TRBD1 identical over 8 bases. Germline-derived CDR1 and CDR2 are SGHTA and FQGNSA. Losses at the gene ends were 6 bases for V and 7 bases for J; bases not matched to a gene: 4. The CDR3 runs 12 residues. The CDR3 loop is CASRKTGVEAFF. CDR3 in DNA: TGTGCCAGCAGAAAGACAGGGGTTGAAGCTTTCTTT.